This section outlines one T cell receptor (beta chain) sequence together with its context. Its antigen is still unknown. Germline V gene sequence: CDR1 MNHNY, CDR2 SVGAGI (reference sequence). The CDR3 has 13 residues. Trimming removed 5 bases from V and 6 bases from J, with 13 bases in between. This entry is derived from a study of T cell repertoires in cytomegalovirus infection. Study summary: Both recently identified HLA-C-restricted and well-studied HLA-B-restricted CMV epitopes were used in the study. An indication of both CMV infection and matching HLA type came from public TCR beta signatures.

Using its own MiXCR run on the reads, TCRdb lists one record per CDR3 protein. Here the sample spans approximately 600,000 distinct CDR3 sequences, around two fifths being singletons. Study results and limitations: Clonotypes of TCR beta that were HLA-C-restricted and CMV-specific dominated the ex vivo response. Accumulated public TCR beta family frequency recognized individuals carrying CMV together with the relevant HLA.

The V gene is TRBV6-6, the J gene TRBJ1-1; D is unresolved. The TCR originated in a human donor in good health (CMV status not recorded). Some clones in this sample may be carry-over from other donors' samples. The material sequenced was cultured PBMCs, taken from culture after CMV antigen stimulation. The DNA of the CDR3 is TGTGCCAGCAGTGACCATAAATTAGCTGAAGCTTTCTTT. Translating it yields CASSDHKLAEAFF.